The present entry profiles one T cell receptor (beta chain) with its context. The target antigen is unknown. The CDR3 has 16 amino acids. From germline, CDR1 is PRHDT and CDR2 FYEKMQ (reference sequence). Trimming pared 1 base from V and 0 bases from J, leaving 10 bases between. The record originates from a study of cytomegalovirus exposure and HLA in healthy donors. Study-wide results and limits: Associated with HLA alleles at 0.05 false discovery rate in a later analysis were over 15,000 TCR beta sequences.

Primers: 60 Vbeta forward and 13 Jbeta reverse. Assay used: immunoSEQ multiplex PCR; TCRdb lists only in-frame clones, some missing. Of under 80,000 clones in the sample, over 70% were seen once. Sequenced material: PBMCs. The chain couples TRBV13 to TRBJ1-3; TRBD1 is a possible D gene (6 bases). The source of this sequence is a woman aged 40 to 49 in good health and CMV-seronegative. The chain's CDR3 is CASSLASRGSGNTIYF. The CDR3 nucleotides read TGTGCCAGCAGCTTAGCCTCCAGGGGCTCTGGAAACACCATATATTTT.